This T cell receptor beta chain was captured in a study of OX40 agonist ivuxolimab in advanced cancers. Overall study context: The study gave patients intravenous ivuxolimab at 0.01 to 10 mg/kg every 2 weeks.

The assay was immunoSEQ multiplex PCR, and TCRdb's table has in-frame clones only and misses some. Here the sample spans 6,000 or so clones, about 80% being singletons. The V and J ends lost 4 bases and 10 bases respectively, with 17 bases between them. Germline CDR1 is MGHRA and CDR2 is YSYEKL. This CDR3 has 15 amino acids. The chain combines TRBV4-1 with TRBJ1-6; no definite D call. Specimen: CD4+ or CD8+ T cells sorted from blood, collected in a trial of the OX40 agonist ivuxolimab. This sequence originates from an adult with an advanced solid tumor such as melanoma, head and neck, liver or kidney cancer. The CDR3: CASSRVIGVWSPLHF. The CDR3 DNA sequence: TGCGCCAGCAGCCGGGTAATCGGGGTTTGGTCACCCCTCCACTTT.